Described below is a single T cell receptor (beta chain) sequence and its context. Under the authors' procedure: Estimation of nucleated cell counts relied on the amplification of reference gene primers. Data came from immunoSEQ multiplex PCR; TCRdb stores just in-frame clones and leaves some out. From that table come the V and J calls and clone size; the DNA was used to work out D and trimming. The data hold 55,000 to 75,000 clones, with 82% observed a single time. Per the germline V gene, CDR1 is SGHKS and CDR2 is YYEKEE (reference sequence). V was pared by 2 bases and J by 10 bases, with 12 bases between. CDR3 size: 12 residues. The source of the sample is a study of blood T cell repertoires in COVID-19.

Sequences were obtained from peripheral blood. The receptor comes from an elderly man with active COVID-19. The rearrangement links TRBV5-5 to TRBJ1-1; D possibly corresponds to TRBD1 (6 bases). The CDR3 loop reads CASSFGQTGAFF. The CDR3 bases are TGTGCCAGCAGCTTCGGACAGACGGGAGCTTTCTTT.